This TCR beta chain was identified during a study of cytomegalovirus exposure and HLA in healthy donors. PCR involved 60 Vbeta and 13 Jbeta primers. Repertoires were generated with immunoSEQ multiplex PCR, while TCRdb's copy carries only in-frame clones and drops some. This sample yields roughly 150,000 clones, of which roughly 9.7% are seen a single time; less than 2% belongs to the top ten. This TCR derives from a middle-aged man in good health and CMV-seronegative. Material: PBMCs.

DNA for the CDR3: TGTGCCAGCAGCTTGTCGGTGACAGGTAGTGGCACAGATACGCAGTATTTT. It codes for CASSLSVTGSGTDTQYF. The gene calls are TRBV5-6 and TRBJ2-3, with D perhaps TRBD1 (6 bases). CDR3 size: 17 residues. Trimming shortened V by 1 base and J by 1 base, and 16 bases separated the two germline ends. Germline V lookup: CDR1 SGHDT, CDR2 YYEEEE.